The 12 T cell receptor beta chains presented below share a single source sample, sequenced in a study of blood T cells in healthy people across ages. Primers used in a second PCR of about 6 to 11 cycles were a sample-barcoded 5' primer and a J-beta primer mix. One entry per CDR3 protein results from TCRdb running MiXCR on the 5' RACE reads. Counted here are about 400,000 distinct CDR3 sequences, 45% to 65% occurring once; the ten biggest clones make up roughly 51%. Sequenced material: blood. All receptors derive from a man aged 55 to 70 in good health.

The CDR3 region has the DNA TGCAGTGCTAGAGAGGGGGGGATAGGAAGCTATGGCTACACCTTC. It is translated as CSAREGGIGSYGYTF. This chain connects TRBV20-1 to TRBJ1-2; the D gene is possibly TRBD1 (5 bases). This CDR3 comprises 15 residues. Germline V gene sequence: CDR1 DFQATT, CDR2 SNEGSKA (reference sequence). The germline V and J ends were trimmed by 0 bases and 4 bases, with 15 bases remaining between them.

This clonotype was seen more than once but under ten times. The rearrangement uses TRBV6-5 and TRBJ2-5; no clear D gene. The CDR3 is 13 amino acids. Germline CDR1 reads MNHEY; CDR2 reads SVGAGI. The germline V and J ends were trimmed by 4 bases and 11 bases, with 17 bases remaining between them. The CDR3 DNA reads TGTGCCAGCAGTTTGGGGATGTGGGATGAGCAGTACTTC. This gives the protein CASSLGMWDEQYF.

Comment on this clonotype: Mismatch with germline at one junction end may stem from a read error. The chain employs TRBV12-3 or TRBV12-4 and TRBJ2-3; no clear D gene. The CDR3 is 13 amino acids. This chain's CDR3 is CASSFVRADAQYF. CDR3 sequence (DNA): TGTGCCAGCAGTTTCGTTAGGGCAGATGCGCAGTATTTT.

This clonotype appeared a few times. The V call is TRBV20-1, the J call TRBJ2-1, with a weak D call TRBD1 (5 bases). The CDR3 runs 12 residues. Trimming took off 7 bases at V and 5 bases at J, with 12 bases between the two ends. CDR1 and CDR2 (germline): DFQATT, SNEGSKA (reference sequence). The CDR3 spells CSEPGINNEQFF. The DNA for the CDR3 is TGCAGTGAGCCAGGGATTAACAATGAGCAGTTCTTC.

As for this clonotype: A much larger clonotype is one base distant, so this may be a read error. The rearrangement uses TRBV3-1 and TRBJ2-3; D is perhaps TRBD1 (5 bases). CDR1 LGHDT and CDR2 YNNKEL come from the germline V gene (reference sequence). The CDR3 covers 13 residues. This CDR3 is CASSRQSIDTQYF. The CDR3 DNA follows: TGTGCCAGCAGCCGACAGAGCATAGATACGCAGTATTTT.

This clonotype was picked up a small number of times. The chain links TRBV24-1 to TRBJ2-1; D might be TRBD1 (5 bases). V was pared by 4 bases and J by 3 bases, with 12 bases between. The CDR3 contains 15 residues. CDR1 is KGHDR, CDR2 SFDVKD, per germline. This CDR3 reads CATSDPLDSYNEQFF. Here the CDR3 DNA reads TGTGCCACCAGTGACCCCTTAGACAGCTACAATGAGCAGTTCTTC.

Comments on this clonotype: A single base separates this from a much larger clone, so it may be a read error. V and J are TRBV7-9 and TRBJ1-1; no firm D call. The length of the CDR3 is 14 residues. V was clipped by 0 bases and J by 3 bases, with 8 bases between them. The germline V gene encodes CDR1 SEHNR and CDR2 FQNEAQ (reference sequence). CDR3 DNA: TGTGCCAGCAGCTTAGCACAGTTGTACACTGAAGCTTTCTTT. This sequence encodes CASSLAQLYTEAFF.

This clonotype was detected ten times or more. This may come from a read error, since a much larger clone is one base off. The chain uses TRBV6-5 and TRBJ2-5; D remains ambiguous. Germline V gene sequence: CDR1 MNHEY, CDR2 SVGAGI. This CDR3 region has 14 residues. V gave up 2 bases and J gave up 2 bases, with 9 bases separating them. The CDR3 loop reads CASSYARLQETQYF. Written as DNA, the CDR3 is TGTGCCAGCAGTTACGCGAGGTTACAAGAGACCCAGTACTTC.

The chain uses TRBV6-6 and TRBJ1-1; TRBD1 matches at 7 bases. Trimming took 6 bases from V and 4 from J; bases not matched to a gene: 14. Per the germline V gene, CDR1 is MNHNY and CDR2 is SVGAGI (reference sequence). This CDR3 comprises 16 residues. CDR3 sequence: CASSGQAHRWGTEAFF. The CDR3 coding sequence is TGTGCCAGCAGCGGACAGGCACACCGCTGGGGCACTGAAGCTTTCTTT.

The V and J genes are TRBV4-1 and TRBJ2-1; 7 bases fit TRBD1. The DNA end is more similar to TRBJ2-7, so the J call may be wrong. CDR1 MGHRA and CDR2 YSYEKL come from the germline V gene. The length of the CDR3 is 16 residues. CDR3 in amino acids: CASSQASGTVYNEQYF. In DNA, the CDR3 is TGCGCCAGCAGCCAAGCTTCCGGGACAGTATACAATGAGCAGTACTTC.

This clonotype appeared many times. The chain carries TRBV29-1 and TRBJ2-5; unclear D gene. Trimming pared 3 bases from V and 5 bases from J, leaving 7 bases between. Germline CDR1 is SQVTM and CDR2 is ANQGSEA. CDR3 size: 11 residues. Written as DNA, the CDR3 is TGCAGCGTTGACCAAGGGGAGACCCAGTACTTC. Translation gives CSVDQGETQYF.

J is TRBJ2-3 and V is TRBV7-3; maybe TRBD1 (6 bases). This CDR3 spans 15 amino acids. Germline assignment: CDR1 SGHTA and CDR2 FQGTGA. Trimming took 5 bases from V and 3 from J, leaving 15 bases between them. Here the CDR3 DNA reads TGTGCCAGCAGCCAGGGGCGACTCCCTACAGATACGCAGTATTTT. Protein product: CASSQGRLPTDTQYF. The variable domain in full, with the rest retrieved from reference TRBV7-3 and TRBJ2-3, is GAGVSQTPSNKVTEKGKYVELRCDPISGHTALYWYRQSLGQGPEFLIYFQGTGAADDSGLPNDRFFAVRPEGSVSTLKIQRTERGDSAVYLCASSQGRLPTDTQYFGPGTRLTVL.